This T cell receptor beta chain was sequenced during a study of T cell repertoires in cytomegalovirus infection. TCRdb used MiXCR to reprocess the reads, holding one entry per CDR3 protein. The sample lists hundreds of thousands of distinct CDR3 sequences; 35% to 40% were seen once. Per the germline V gene, CDR1 is MNHNS and CDR2 is SASEGT. The CDR3 extends over 16 amino acids. About this clonotype: Germline is not matched at one junction end, which may reflect a read error.

The receptor comes from a human donor in good health (CMV status not recorded). Some clones in this sample may be carry-over from other donors' samples. The sample taken for sequencing was PBMCs. This chain uses TRBV6-1 with TRBJ2-3; 8 bases match TRBD2. The CDR3 is CASSEETSGNTETQYF. The CDR3 coding sequence is TGTGCCAGCAGTGAAGAAACTAGCGGTAACACAGAGACGCAGTATTTT.